This TCR beta chain was sequenced for a study of response to subunit inactivated influenza vaccine. The CDR3 runs to 14 residues. V lost 6 bases, J lost 4 bases, and 6 bases stayed unmatched. Germline loops: CDR1 SNHLY, CDR2 FYNNEI. This clonotype has only a few counts. The antigen remains undetermined. Whole-study findings and limits: After each seasonal influenza vaccination, few new T cells are recruited, the authors suggested.

TCRdb re-called the RT-PCR reads through MiXCR, storing one row per CDR3 protein. This table has some 500,000 distinct CDR3 sequences, 15% to 20% appearing once. The TCR sequence derives from a man between 50 and 75 years old who received an inactivated influenza vaccine. This specimen was CD4+ T cells sorted from PBMCs, taken 23 to 25 months after vaccination. The chain is built from TRBV2 and TRBJ2-3, with 8 positions matching TRBD1. CDR3 residues: CASRGQGGSDTQYF. DNA for the CDR3: TGTGCCAGCAGAGGACAGGGAGGTTCAGATACGCAGTATTTT.